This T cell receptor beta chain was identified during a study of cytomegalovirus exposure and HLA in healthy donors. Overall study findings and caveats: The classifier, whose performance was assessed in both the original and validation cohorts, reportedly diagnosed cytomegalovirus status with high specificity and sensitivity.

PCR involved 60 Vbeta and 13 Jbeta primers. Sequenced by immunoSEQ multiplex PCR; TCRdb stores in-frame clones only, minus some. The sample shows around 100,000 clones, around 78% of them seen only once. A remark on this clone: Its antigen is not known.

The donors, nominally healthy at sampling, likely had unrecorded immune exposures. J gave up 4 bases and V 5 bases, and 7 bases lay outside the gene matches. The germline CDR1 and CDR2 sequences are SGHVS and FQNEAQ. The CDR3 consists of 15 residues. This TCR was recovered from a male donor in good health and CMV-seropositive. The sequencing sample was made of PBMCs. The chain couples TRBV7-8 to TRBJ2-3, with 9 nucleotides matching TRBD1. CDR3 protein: CASSPRDRVADTQYF. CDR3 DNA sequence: TGTGCCAGCAGCCCGAGGGACAGGGTCGCAGATACGCAGTATTTT.